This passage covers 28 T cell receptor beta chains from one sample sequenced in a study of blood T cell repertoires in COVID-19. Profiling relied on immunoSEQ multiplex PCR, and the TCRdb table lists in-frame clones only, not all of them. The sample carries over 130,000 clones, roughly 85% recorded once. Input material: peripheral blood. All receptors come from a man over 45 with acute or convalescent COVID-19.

The CDR3 DNA is TGTGCCAGCAGCGTATACGGGAGCGAGACCCAGTACTTC. Protein: CASSVYGSETQYF. This chain uses TRBV9 with TRBJ2-5; perhaps TRBD2 as D (6 bases). Germline CDR1 reads SGDLS; CDR2 reads YYNGEE. With 1 base removed from V and 5 bases from J, the gap between germline ends came to 9 bases. CDR3 length: 13 amino acids.

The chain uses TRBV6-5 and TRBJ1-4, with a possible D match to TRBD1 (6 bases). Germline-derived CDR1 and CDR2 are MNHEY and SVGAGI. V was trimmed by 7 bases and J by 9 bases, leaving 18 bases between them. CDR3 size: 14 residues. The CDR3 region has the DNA TGTGCCAGCACCCTCAGTTACAGGGCGCAAAAACTGTTTTTT. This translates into CASTLSYRAQKLFF.

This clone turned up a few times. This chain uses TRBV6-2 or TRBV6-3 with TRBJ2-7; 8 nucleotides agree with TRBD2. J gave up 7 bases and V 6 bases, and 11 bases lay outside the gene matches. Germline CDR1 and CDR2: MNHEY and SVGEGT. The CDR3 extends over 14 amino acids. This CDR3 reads CASSPGLALGEQYF. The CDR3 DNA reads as TGTGCCAGCAGCCCCGGACTAGCTTTAGGAGAGCAGTACTTC.

CDR3 protein: CASSLSAGYHEQYF. CDR3 nucleotides: TGTGCCAGCAGCTTATCGGCAGGGTATCACGAGCAGTACTTC. The chain uses TRBV11-2 and TRBJ2-7, with a tentative D call TRBD1 (5 bases). Per the germline V gene, CDR1 is SGHAT and CDR2 is FQNNGV. Trimming cost V 2 bases and J 5 bases, with 13 bases left between them. The CDR3 sequence is 14 residues long.

The CDR3 here is CASTSRIADSGNTIYF. The CDR3 DNA reads TGTGCCAGTACCTCGAGGATAGCCGACTCTGGAAACACCATATATTTT. The chain links TRBV19 to TRBJ1-3; no definite D call. V shed 7 bases and J shed 0 bases, with 16 bases lying between them. This CDR3 has 16 amino acids. CDR1 LNHDA and CDR2 SQIVND come from the germline V gene (reference sequence).

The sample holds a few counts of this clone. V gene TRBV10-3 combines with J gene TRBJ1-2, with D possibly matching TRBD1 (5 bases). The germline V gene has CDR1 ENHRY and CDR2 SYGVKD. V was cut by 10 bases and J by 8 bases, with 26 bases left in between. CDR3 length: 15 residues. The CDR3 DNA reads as TGTGCCACATCTGAGCCCCAAAGGCAGGGACTCGGCTACACCTTC. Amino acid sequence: CATSEPQRQGLGYTF.

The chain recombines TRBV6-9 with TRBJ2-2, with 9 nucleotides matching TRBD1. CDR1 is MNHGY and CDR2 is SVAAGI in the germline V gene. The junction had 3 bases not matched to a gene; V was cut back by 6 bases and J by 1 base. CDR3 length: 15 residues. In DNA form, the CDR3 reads TGTGCCAGCAGCCCGGGACAGGGGAACACCGGGGAGCTGTTTTTT. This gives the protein CASSPGQGNTGELFF.

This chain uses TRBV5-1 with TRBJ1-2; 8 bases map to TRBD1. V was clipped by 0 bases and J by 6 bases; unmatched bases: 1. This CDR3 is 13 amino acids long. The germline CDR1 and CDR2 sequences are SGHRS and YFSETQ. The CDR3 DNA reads TGCGCCAGCAGCTTGGGACAGGGGAATGGCTACACCTTC. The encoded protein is CASSLGQGNGYTF. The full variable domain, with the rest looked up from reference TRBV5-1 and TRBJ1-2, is KAGVTQTPRYLIKTRGQQVTLSCSPISGHRSVSWYQQTPGQGLQFLFEYFSETQRNKGNFPGRFSGRQFSNSRSEMNVSTLELGDSALYLCASSLGQGNGYTFGSGTRLTVV.

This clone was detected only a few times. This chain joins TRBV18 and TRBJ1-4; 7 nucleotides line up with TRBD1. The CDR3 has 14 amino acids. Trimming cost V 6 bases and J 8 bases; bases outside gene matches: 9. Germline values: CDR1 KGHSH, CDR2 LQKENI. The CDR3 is CASSHDRVSEKLFF. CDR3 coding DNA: TGTGCCAGCTCCCACGACAGGGTGAGCGAAAAACTGTTTTTT.

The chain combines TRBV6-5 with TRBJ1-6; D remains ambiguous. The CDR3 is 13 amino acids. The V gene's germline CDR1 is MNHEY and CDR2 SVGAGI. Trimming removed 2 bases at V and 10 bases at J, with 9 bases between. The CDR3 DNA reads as TGTGCCAGCAGTTACCGGGAGGGATCACCCCTCCACTTT. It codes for CASSYREGSPLHF.

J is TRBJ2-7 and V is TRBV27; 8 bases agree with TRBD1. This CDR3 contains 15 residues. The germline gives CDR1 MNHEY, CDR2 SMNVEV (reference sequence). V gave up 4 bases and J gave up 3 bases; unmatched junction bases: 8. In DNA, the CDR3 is TGTGCCAGCAGTTACCGGGACAGGTCCTTCTACGAGCAGTACTTC. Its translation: CASSYRDRSFYEQYF.

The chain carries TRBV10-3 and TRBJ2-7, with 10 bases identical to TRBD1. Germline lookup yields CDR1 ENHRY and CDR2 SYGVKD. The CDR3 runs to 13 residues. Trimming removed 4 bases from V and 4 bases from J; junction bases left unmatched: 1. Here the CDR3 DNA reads TGTGCCATCAGTGCGGGACAGGGGTACGAGCAGTACTTC. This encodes CAISAGQGYEQYF.

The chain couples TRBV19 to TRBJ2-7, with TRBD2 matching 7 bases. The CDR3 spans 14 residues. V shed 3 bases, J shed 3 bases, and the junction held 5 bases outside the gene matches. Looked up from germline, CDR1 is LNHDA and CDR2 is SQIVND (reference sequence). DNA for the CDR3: TGTGCCAGTAGTATGGTTAGCGGGTTCTACGAGCAGTACTTC. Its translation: CASSMVSGFYEQYF.

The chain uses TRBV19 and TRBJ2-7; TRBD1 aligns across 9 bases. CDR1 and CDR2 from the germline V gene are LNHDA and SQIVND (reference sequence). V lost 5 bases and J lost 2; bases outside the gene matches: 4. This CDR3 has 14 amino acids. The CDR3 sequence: CASSPGQGAYEQYF. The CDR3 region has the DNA TGTGCCAGTAGTCCGGGACAGGGAGCCTACGAGCAGTACTTC.

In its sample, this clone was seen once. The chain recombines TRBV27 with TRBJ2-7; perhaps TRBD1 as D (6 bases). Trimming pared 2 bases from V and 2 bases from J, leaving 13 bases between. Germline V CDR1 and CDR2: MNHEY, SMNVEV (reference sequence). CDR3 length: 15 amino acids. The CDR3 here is CASSLMGAATYEQYF. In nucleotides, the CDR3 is TGTGCCAGCAGTTTAATGGGGGCAGCTACCTACGAGCAGTACTTC.

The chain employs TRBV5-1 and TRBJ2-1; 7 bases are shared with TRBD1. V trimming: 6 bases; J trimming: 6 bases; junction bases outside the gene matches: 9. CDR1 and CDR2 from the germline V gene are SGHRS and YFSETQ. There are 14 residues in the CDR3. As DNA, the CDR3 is TGCGCCAGCAACCTAAAGGGGGCGGGCAATGAGCAGTTCTTC. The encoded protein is CASNLKGAGNEQFF. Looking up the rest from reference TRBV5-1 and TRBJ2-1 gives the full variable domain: KAGVTQTPRYLIKTRGQQVTLSCSPISGHRSVSWYQQTPGQGLQFLFEYFSETQRNKGNFPGRFSGRQFSNSRSEMNVSTLELGDSALYLCASNLKGAGNEQFFGPGTRLTVL.

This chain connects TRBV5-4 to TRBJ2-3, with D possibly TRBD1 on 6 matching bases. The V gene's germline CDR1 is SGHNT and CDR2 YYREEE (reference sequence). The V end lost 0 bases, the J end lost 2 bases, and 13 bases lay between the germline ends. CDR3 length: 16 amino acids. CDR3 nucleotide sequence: TGTGCCAGCAGCTTGGCCGGGACACGTTACACAGATACGCAGTATTTT. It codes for CASSLAGTRYTDTQYF.

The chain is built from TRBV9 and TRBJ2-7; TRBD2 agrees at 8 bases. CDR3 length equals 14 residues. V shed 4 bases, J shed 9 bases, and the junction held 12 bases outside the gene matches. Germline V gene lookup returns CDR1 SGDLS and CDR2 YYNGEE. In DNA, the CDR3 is TGTGCCAGCAGCAATTCTCATAGCGGGGTCGGGCAGTACTTC. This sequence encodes CASSNSHSGVGQYF. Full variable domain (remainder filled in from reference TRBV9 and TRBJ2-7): DSGVTQTPKHLITATGQRVTLRCSPRSGDLSVYWYQQSLDQGLQFLIQYYNGEERAKGNILERFSAQQFPDLHSELNLSSLELGDSALYFCASSNSHSGVGQYFGPGTRLTVT.

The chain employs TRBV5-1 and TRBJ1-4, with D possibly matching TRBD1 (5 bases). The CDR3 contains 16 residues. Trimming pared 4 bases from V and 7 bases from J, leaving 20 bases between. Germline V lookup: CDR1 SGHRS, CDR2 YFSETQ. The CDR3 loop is CASSPRDSGMVEKLFF. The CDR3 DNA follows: TGCGCCAGCAGCCCTCGGGACTCTGGGATGGTTGAAAAACTGTTTTTT.

The CDR3 protein is CASSPKQGADEKLFF. The CDR3, as DNA: TGTGCCAGCTCACCAAAGCAAGGGGCGGATGAAAAACTGTTTTTT. This chain uses TRBV18 with TRBJ1-4; possibly TRBD1 for D (5 bases). The CDR3 contains 15 residues. V gave up 2 bases and J gave up 6 bases, with 13 bases separating them. Germline CDR1 reads KGHSH; CDR2 reads LQKENI.

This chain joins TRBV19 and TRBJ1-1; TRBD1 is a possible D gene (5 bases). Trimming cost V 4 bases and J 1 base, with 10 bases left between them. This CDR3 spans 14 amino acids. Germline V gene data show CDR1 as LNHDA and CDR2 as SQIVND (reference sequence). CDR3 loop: CASSKRQTNTEAFF. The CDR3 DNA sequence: TGTGCCAGTAGTAAAAGACAGACGAACACTGAAGCTTTCTTT.

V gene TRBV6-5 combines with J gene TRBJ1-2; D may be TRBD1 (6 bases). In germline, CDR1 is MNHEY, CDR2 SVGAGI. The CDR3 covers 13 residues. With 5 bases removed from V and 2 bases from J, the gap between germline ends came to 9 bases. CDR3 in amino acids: CASSTGSNYGYTF. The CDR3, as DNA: TGTGCCAGCAGTACAGGGAGCAACTATGGCTACACCTTC.

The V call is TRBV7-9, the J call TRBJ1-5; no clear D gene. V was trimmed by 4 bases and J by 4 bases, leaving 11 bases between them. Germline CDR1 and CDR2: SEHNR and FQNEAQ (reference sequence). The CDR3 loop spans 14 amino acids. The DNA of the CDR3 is TGTGCCAGCAGCTCCTTCTCGGGTAATCAGCCCCAGCATTTT. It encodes CASSSFSGNQPQHF.

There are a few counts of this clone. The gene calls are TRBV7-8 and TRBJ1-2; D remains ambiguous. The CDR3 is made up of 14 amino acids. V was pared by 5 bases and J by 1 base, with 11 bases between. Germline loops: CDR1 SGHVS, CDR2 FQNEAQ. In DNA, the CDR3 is TGTGCCAGCAGCGAGACGACGGGTAACTATGGCTACACCTTC. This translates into CASSETTGNYGYTF.

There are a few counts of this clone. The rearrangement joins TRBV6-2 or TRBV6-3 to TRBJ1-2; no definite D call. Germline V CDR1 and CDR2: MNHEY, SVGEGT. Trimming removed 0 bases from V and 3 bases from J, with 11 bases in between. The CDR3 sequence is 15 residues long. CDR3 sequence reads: CASSYSNWPDYGYTF. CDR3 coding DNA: TGTGCCAGCAGTTACTCGAATTGGCCAGACTATGGCTACACCTTC.

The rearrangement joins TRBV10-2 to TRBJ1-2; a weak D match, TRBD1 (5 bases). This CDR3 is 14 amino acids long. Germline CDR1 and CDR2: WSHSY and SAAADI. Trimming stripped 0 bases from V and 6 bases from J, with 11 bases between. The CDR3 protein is CASSESTDIHGYTF. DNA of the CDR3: TGCGCCAGCAGTGAGTCGACAGATATCCATGGCTACACCTTC.

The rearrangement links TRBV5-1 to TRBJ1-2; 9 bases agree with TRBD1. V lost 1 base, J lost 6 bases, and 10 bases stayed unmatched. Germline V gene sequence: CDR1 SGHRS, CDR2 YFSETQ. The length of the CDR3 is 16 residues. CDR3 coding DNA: TGCGCCAGCAGCTTGAACAGGGGGCAATTCAGTCATGGCTACACCTTC. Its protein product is CASSLNRGQFSHGYTF. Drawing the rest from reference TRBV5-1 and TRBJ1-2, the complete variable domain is KAGVTQTPRYLIKTRGQQVTLSCSPISGHRSVSWYQQTPGQGLQFLFEYFSETQRNKGNFPGRFSGRQFSNSRSEMNVSTLELGDSALYLCASSLNRGQFSHGYTFGSGTRLTVV.

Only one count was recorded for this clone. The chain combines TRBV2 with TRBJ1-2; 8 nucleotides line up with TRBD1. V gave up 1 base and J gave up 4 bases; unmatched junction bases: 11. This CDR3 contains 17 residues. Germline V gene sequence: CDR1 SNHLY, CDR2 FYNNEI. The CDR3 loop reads CASSEGGTGRGPYGYTF. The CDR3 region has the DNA TGTGCCAGCAGTGAAGGGGGGACAGGAAGAGGGCCCTATGGCTACACCTTC.